This TCR beta chain derives from a study of human T cells and chemical hapten exposure. Across the whole study: On the upper back, patch tests were applied with 0.01% DPC and read at 6 days. Alopecia areata, totalis and universalis patients, mostly female, were included.

TCRdb used MiXCR to reprocess the RACE reads, holding one entry per CDR3 protein. The table lists 330,000 or so distinct CDR3 sequences, under 6.5% of them singletons. This sample's time point: patch test 2, 6 weeks after DPC sensitization. Treatment here: therapeutic diphenylcyclopropenone sensitization with weekly scalp DPC. The receptor was isolated from a woman aged 18-29 years with alopecia areata. Some clones in this sample may be carry-over from other donors' samples. Here the sequenced sample was whole blood, taken in connection with sensitization to the hapten diphenylcyclopropenone (DPC).

The CDR3 here is CASSWTGAGDTQYF. CDR3 coding DNA: TGTGCCAGCAGTTGGACGGGAGCGGGAGATACGCAGTATTTT. This sequence joins TRBV27 and TRBJ2-3; possibly TRBD2 for D (6 bases). The germline gives CDR1 MNHEY, CDR2 SMNVEV (reference sequence). Trimming shortened V by 4 bases and J by 5 bases, and 13 bases separated the two germline ends. The CDR3 spans 14 residues.